These T cell receptor beta chains were read from a single sample in a study of T cells in Graves' hyperthyroidism and ophthalmopathy. MiXCR, applied by TCRdb to the multiplex PCR reads, yields one record per CDR3 protein. Of 250,000 or so distinct CDR3 sequences listed, more than 14% are singletons. Sequencing was carried out using blood. These receptors all come from a woman aged 40 to 55 with Graves' hyperthyroidism that later progressed to Graves' ophthalmopathy. Each CDR3 is given with its conserved first and last residue. The D gene is left open where the match is weak. Clone size is not always given. Where it is, it says once, few, many or a class for expanded clones.

v_call	d_call	j_call	clone_size	cdr3_nt	cdr3_aa
TRBV6-5	-	TRBJ1-1	many	TGTGCCAGCAGTTACTCGGGGATTAACACTGAAGCTTTCTTT	CASSYSGINTEAFF
TRBV28	-	TRBJ2-7	many	TGTGCCAGCAGTTTCCTTGGGACGGGCTCCTACGAGCAGTACTTC	CASSFLGTGSYEQYF
TRBV4-1	-	TRBJ2-7	many	TGCGCCAGCAGCCCCGGGCACAGCGGGTTCTACGAGCAGTACTTC	CASSPGHSGFYEQYF
TRBV19	TRBD1	TRBJ2-6	many	TGTGCCAGTAGTCTGACAGGGTTCGGGGCCAACGTCCTGACTTTC	CASSLTGFGANVLTF
TRBV7-3	TRBD2	TRBJ2-3	many	TGTGCCAGCAGCTCCCTGACTAGCGGGAGAAGTACGCAGTATTTT	CASSSLTSGRSTQYF
TRBV5-1	-	TRBJ2-1	few	TGCGCCAGCAGCCCCCAACTAGCCCACTCCTACAATGAGCAGTTCTTC	CASSPQLAHSYNEQFF
TRBV11-2	TRBD2	TRBJ2-1	few	TGTGCCAGCAGTTTCGGACTAGCGGGAGGATACTCCTACAATGAGCAGTTCTTC	CASSFGLAGGYSYNEQFF
TRBV28	TRBD1	TRBJ1-3	many	TGTGCCAGCAGTCCCGTACAGGGGGCTATTGGAAACACCATATATTTT	CASSPVQGAIGNTIYF
TRBV28	TRBD1	TRBJ2-7	many	TGTGCCAGCAGTTTTCGGGGACAGGGATATGGAGAGCAGTACTTC	CASSFRGQGYGEQYF
TRBV18	TRBD1	TRBJ1-5	many	TGTGCCAGCTCAAGTGCAGGGGGCACCCCTCAGCCCCAGCATTTT	CASSSAGGTPQPQHF
TRBV29-1	-	TRBJ1-1	many	TGCAGCGTTTTATTAGGGACTGAAGCTTTCTTT	CSVLLGTEAFF
TRBV25-1	-	TRBJ2-1	many	TGTGCCAGCAGTGAATGGGCCGCAGCGACCTACAATGAGCAGTTCTTC	CASSEWAAATYNEQFF
TRBV28	TRBD2	TRBJ2-6	many	TGTGCCAGCAGCCCAGCGGGAAAAGGGGCCAACGTCCTGACTTTC	CASSPAGKGANVLTF
TRBV12-5	TRBD1	TRBJ1-6	many	TGTGCTAGTGGGGGACAGGGGGGGAATTCACCCCTCCACTTT	CASGGQGGNSPLHF
TRBV4-2	-	TRBJ1-5	many	TGTGCCAGCAGCCTTCTTGACAGGAGGGGTCAGCCCCAGCATTTT	CASSLLDRRGQPQHF
TRBV28	-	TRBJ1-4	many	TGTGCCAGCAGTGGGGTGCGAGGGGGGTCGGATGAAAAACTGTTTTTT	CASSGVRGGSDEKLFF
TRBV7-9	-	TRBJ1-1	many	TGTGCCAGCAGCACATATTCGGGGAACACTGAAGCTTTCTTT	CASSTYSGNTEAFF
TRBV6-1	-	TRBJ1-1	many	TGTGCCAGCAGTTATGGGGGCGTCACTGAAGCTTTCTTT	CASSYGGVTEAFF
TRBV4-1	-	TRBJ1-5	few	TGCGCCAGCAGTCGAGGGCCAGGTAGCAATCAGCCCCAGCATTTT	CASSRGPGSNQPQHF
TRBV11-2	TRBD2	TRBJ2-7	-	TGTGCCAGCAGACAAACACGACTAGCGGGAGTGGGGGAGCAGTACTTC	CASRQTRLAGVGEQYF
TRBV7-8	-	TRBJ2-3	many	TGTGCCAGCAGCTTAGGGGAGAGGACGCAGTATTTT	CASSLGERTQYF
TRBV30	-	TRBJ1-3	many	TGTGCCTGGAAACCACCTAGCTCTGGAAACACCATATATTTT	CAWKPPSSGNTIYF
TRBV19	TRBD1	TRBJ2-2	-	TGTGCCAGTAGTGGAGGACAGGGGAACACCGGGGAGCTGTTTTTT	CASSGGQGNTGELFF
TRBV20-1	TRBD2	TRBJ2-7	-	TGCAGCAGGGGGACTAGCGGGAGGGCCTTAGGTGAGCAGTACTTC	CSRGTSGRALGEQYF
TRBV13	-	TRBJ2-1	many	TGTGCCAGCAGCTTACAATGGGGGAATGAGCAGTTCTTC	CASSLQWGNEQFF
TRBV12-3/TRBV12-4	-	TRBJ1-1	many	TGTGCCAGCAGTTTTGCCCACAACACTGAAGCTTTCTTT	CASSFAHNTEAFF
TRBV19	TRBD2	TRBJ2-1	many	TGTGCCAGTAGTATAGCCGTCATTAGCGGGAGAGTCTCCTACAATGAGCAGTTCTTC	CASSIAVISGRVSYNEQFF
TRBV19	-	TRBJ2-1	-	TGTGCCAGTGGAAAAGGGCTAAACAATGAGCAGTTCTTC	CASGKGLNNEQFF
TRBV12-3/TRBV12-4	TRBD1	TRBJ2-2	many	TGTGCCAGCAGTTTAGCGCTCGGGACAGCCAACACCGGGGAGCTGTTTTTT	CASSLALGTANTGELFF
TRBV7-9	-	TRBJ2-7	many	TGTGCCAGCAGCTCTTCACGGGGGACCGCCCAGGCCTACGAGCAGTACTTC	CASSSSRGTAQAYEQYF
TRBV5-1	TRBD2	TRBJ2-1	many	TGCGCCAGCAGTTTGCCAGCGGGAGCTGCGATGGATGAGCAGTTCTTC	CASSLPAGAAMDEQFF
TRBV5-1	-	TRBJ1-6	many	TGCGCCAGCAGCTTGGACGGCTCACCCCTCCACTTT	CASSLDGSPLHF
TRBV3-1	TRBD1	TRBJ2-5	many	TGTGCCAGCAGGACAGGGGTAAAAGAGACCCAGTACTTC	CASRTGVKETQYF
TRBV15	-	TRBJ1-6	many	TGTGCCACCAGCAGATTGCAGAATTCACCCCTCCACTTT	CATSRLQNSPLHF
TRBV27	-	TRBJ2-2	-	TGTGCCAGCAGTTCCCTATCCAGGGCGAACGGGGAGCTGTTTTTT	CASSSLSRANGELFF
TRBV3-1	-	TRBJ1-2	many	TGTGCCAGCAGCCGAACAGGGTACTATGGCTACACCTTC	CASSRTGYYGYTF
TRBV4-1	-	TRBJ2-3	many	TGCGCCAGCAGCCAGCTATGGGATACGCAGTATTTT	CASSQLWDTQYF
TRBV19	TRBD2	TRBJ2-1	many	TGTGCCAGTAGTGTGGGACTAGGACCCCTCAATGAGCAGTTCTTC	CASSVGLGPLNEQFF
TRBV6-5	-	TRBJ1-2	-	TGTGCCAGCAGTTACCCGGACAGTCCCCCTCGGTGCACCTTC	CASSYPDSPPRCTF
TRBV7-9	TRBD2	TRBJ2-3	few	TGTGCCAGCAGCTTGAGTCTAGCGGTCGCAGATACGCAGTATTTT	CASSLSLAVADTQYF
TRBV28	-	TRBJ2-7	many	TGTGCCAGCAGACTGGGACCTTGGAGCTACGAGCAGTACTTC	CASRLGPWSYEQYF
TRBV5-1	-	TRBJ2-7	-	TGCGCCAGCAACTTGTTCGGGACCCGGGGCTACGAGCAGTACTTC	CASNLFGTRGYEQYF
TRBV27	TRBD2	TRBJ2-7	-	TGTGCCAGCATGAATCTAGCGGGAGGCACGTACGAGCGGTACTTC	CASMNLAGGTYERYF
TRBV6-5	-	TRBJ1-1	-	TGTGCCAGCAGTTACGCGGGAGGACGGAGGGCCACTGAAGCTTTCTTT	CASSYAGGRRATEAFF
TRBV28	-	TRBJ2-7	many	TGTGCCAGCAGTCCCTATTTTGGGGACTACGAGCAGTACTTC	CASSPYFGDYEQYF
TRBV5-1	-	TRBJ1-1	-	TGCGCCAGCAGCTTGGCCGGAGGAGCTCAAGCTTTCTTT	CASSLAGGAQAFF
TRBV2	-	TRBJ1-2	-	TGTGCCAGCAGGGCCGGCTCCACGGATGATGGCTACACCTTC	CASRAGSTDDGYTF
TRBV2	TRBD2	TRBJ2-1	-	TGTGCCAGCACCCCCAGGACTAGCGGGAGTTTGAATGAGCAGTTCTTC	CASTPRTSGSLNEQFF
TRBV7-9	-	TRBJ1-4	-	TGTGCCAGCAGTCTAGGGGAAGTGAGGGATGAAAAACTGTTTTTT	CASSLGEVRDEKLFF
TRBV11-2	-	TRBJ1-1	many	TGTGCCAGCAGCTTAAGGGCGCGGGCTGAAGCTTTCTTT	CASSLRARAEAFF
TRBV6-5	-	TRBJ1-2	many	TGTGCCAGCAGTTACGGGGTAAACTATGGCTACACCTTC	CASSYGVNYGYTF
TRBV3-1	-	TRBJ2-5	many	TGTGCCAGCAGCCAAGAGATGGAAAACTCCCTACAAGAGACCCAGTACTTC	CASSQEMENSLQETQYF
TRBV6-6	-	TRBJ1-3	many	TGTGCCAGCAGTTACGAGAGCTCTGGAAACACCATATATTTT	CASSYESSGNTIYF
TRBV2	-	TRBJ2-1	many	TGTGCCAGCAGTGATCGGGTCTACAATGAGCAGTTCTTC	CASSDRVYNEQFF
TRBV6-1	-	TRBJ1-6	many	TGTGCCAGCAGTTACGGGACTGCGGGCCCCTATAATTCACCCCTCCACTTT	CASSYGTAGPYNSPLHF
TRBV6-1	TRBD1	TRBJ1-5	few	TGTGCCAGCAAGAGGGACAGGGATCTAAGTCAGCCCCAGCATTTT	CASKRDRDLSQPQHF
TRBV9	-	TRBJ2-1	many	TGTGCCAGCAGCGTAAACTCCGGAGTTGAGCAGTTCTTC	CASSVNSGVEQFF
TRBV6-1	TRBD1	TRBJ1-1	many	TGTGCCAGCACCTGGGACAGGGTGAACACTGAAGCTTTCTTT	CASTWDRVNTEAFF
TRBV15	-	TRBJ2-1	-	TGTGCCACCAGCAGAGGGGCAGTCCCGAGCTCCTACAATGAGCAGTTCTTC	CATSRGAVPSSYNEQFF
TRBV12-3/TRBV12-4	-	TRBJ2-7	many	TGTGCCAGCAGTCACGGACGCAGCCGGGCGTACGAGCAGTACTTC	CASSHGRSRAYEQYF